This T cell receptor beta chain emerged from a study of blood T cell repertoires in COVID-19 (dated by TCRdb to about 2020). Broadly, across the study: Collaborator samples came from the United States, Italy and Spain and covered acute and convalescent phases of COVID-19. The material from the prospective study consisted of cDNA or gDNA derived from T cells, B-cell-depleted T cells, or PBMCs. Deeply sampled blood TCRbeta repertoires from subjects exposed to, actively infected with, or recovered from COVID-19 were included in the dataset. The repertoires were released in a freely available public database meant as a resource for research on the immune response to SARS-CoV-2. Samples came from the ongoing ImmuneRACE study (first 160 participants) plus 1,254 subjects from 6 global collaborators. Nearly every sample came with metadata listing a de-identified subject ID, COVID-19 status, age in years and sex. Where HLA class I and class II types were available, the types were taken from metadata supplied by the sample provider, not from assay-based typing. Broader findings and caveats from the paper: The amount of clinical and demographic metadata varied by source and participant and was provided uncurated.

One collaborating source in Seattle enrolled patients during active infection and followed them longitudinally through the course of disease. Whole blood was collected in K2EDTA tubes by collaborating institutions according to the institutions' own protocols. Collaborator samples were shipped for TCRbeta analysis as frozen whole blood, isolated PBMCs, or DNA extracted from either sample type. TCRbeta CDR3 regions were amplified from genomic DNA by means of the immunoSEQ Assay, a bias-controlled multiplex PCR. In the original analysis: Within the assay, amplification of reference gene primers was used to estimate how many nucleated cells each sample contained. Sequence reads were collapsed and filtered to measure the absolute abundance of every unique TCRbeta CDR3 rearrangement. For each sample, productive Simpson clonality was calculated by taking the square root of Simpson's diversity index across productive rearrangements. This is the immuneACCESS table as TCRdb keeps it, with only in-frame sequences that have V and J called. A part of the clones is gone; compared with another copy, unresolved V genes explain less than half, and the rest is unexplained. V and J calls and clone size are copied from that table; D and trimming were computed from the DNA. The sample table lists about 210,000 clones, approximately 85% of them with a count of one. More than 2% of the sample is held by the ten biggest clonotypes.

Turning to this clone: The antigen it recognizes is unknown. One base away there is no much larger clone; base qualities are not given.

The CDR3 contains 16 residues, cysteine and phenylalanine counted. Solely the CDR3 DNA is kept, with 48 bases framed from the first base. Looking up the germline V gene (reference sequence) yields CDR1 MNHNY and CDR2 SVGAGI. V is cut by 1 base and J by 3 bases, and the space between the germline ends is 15 bases. This TCR was recovered from a woman in her sixties or seventies with COVID-19, enrolled during active disease. Sequencing used peripheral blood. Recombination joined TRBV6-6 with TRBJ1-2; TRBD1 is a possible D gene, resting on 5 matching bases. The CDR3 region reads CASSYWAVGGDYGYTF. DNA sequence: TGTGCCAGCAGTTACTGGGCCGTCGGGGGGGACTATGGCTACACCTTC.